The 5 T cell receptor beta chains below come from one sample, sequenced in a study of patients and donors after allogeneic stem cell transplantation. TCRdb fed the RT-PCR reads into MiXCR, producing one record per CDR3 protein. The sample lists about 960,000 distinct CDR3 sequences, over 15% occurring once. Sequenced material: blood, either unsorted or a sorted T cell fraction (not recorded which). Receptors originate from a human donor who was either an allogeneic HSCT recipient or a stem cell or donor lymphocyte infusion donor (not recorded which). It is not recorded whose cells these are; they may come from a transplant donor.

The genes are TRBV20-1 and TRBJ1-1; D remains ambiguous. The CDR3 covers 12 residues. CDR1 and CDR2 from the germline V gene are DFQATT and SNEGSKA (reference sequence). Trimming shortened V by 4 bases and J by 5 bases, and 11 bases separated the two germline ends. The CDR3 region has the DNA TGCAGTGCTACCGAGTCGGGGACTGAAGCTTTCTTT. The encoded protein is CSATESGTEAFF.

This clonotype was detected only a few times. The gene calls are TRBV27 and TRBJ1-6; D might be TRBD1 (6 bases). Germline CDR1 is MNHEY and CDR2 is SMNVEV (reference sequence). The CDR3 sequence is 12 residues long. The V gene lost 8 bases and the J gene lost 10 bases, with 12 bases spanning the gap. In nucleotides, the CDR3 is TGTGCCAGCCGGCTAGGGGGATCACCCCTCCACTTT. Translation gives CASRLGGSPLHF.

The gene calls are TRBV2 and TRBJ1-6; tentative D call: TRBD1 (5 bases). CDR1 and CDR2 (germline): SNHLY, FYNNEI. The CDR3 is 16 residues long. The ends were cut back, 5 bases at V and 0 bases at J, with 11 bases in the middle. The CDR3 DNA is TGTGCCAGCAGTCCAAGACAGAACTCCTATAATTCACCCCTCCACTTT. Protein: CASSPRQNSYNSPLHF.

The chain couples TRBV20-1 to TRBJ1-2; TRBD1 matches at 9 bases. J was trimmed by 5 bases and V by 0 bases; bases with no gene match: 10. The germline V gene encodes CDR1 DFQATT and CDR2 SNEGSKA (reference sequence). There are 16 residues in the CDR3. CDR3 sequence: CSARDLRTGEGYGYTF. In DNA, the CDR3 is TGCAGTGCTAGAGATTTAAGGACAGGGGAAGGATATGGCTACACCTTC.

This clonotype was observed a few times. The rearrangement links TRBV12-3 or TRBV12-4 to TRBJ2-7; 10 bases match TRBD1. This CDR3 region has 15 residues. J lost 7 bases, V lost 2 bases, and 8 bases had no gene match. CDR3 nucleotide sequence: TGTGCCAGCAGTTTAAGGGGACAGGGGCTGGTTGAGCAGTACTTC. Translated: CASSLRGQGLVEQYF.